The 20 T cell receptor beta chains reported below all come from one sample, sequenced in a study of blood T cells in healthy people across ages. The second PCR ran about 6 to 11 cycles with a sample-barcoded 5' primer and J-beta primers. Each CDR3 protein gets one entry after TCRdb re-called the 5' RACE reads with MiXCR. This table has roughly 1,800,000 distinct CDR3 sequences, roughly 49% appearing once. Sequencing was performed on blood. These receptors all stem from a woman aged 40 to 50 in good health.

The V gene is TRBV7-8, the J gene TRBJ2-2, with TRBD2 matching over 7 bases. The ends lost 1 base at V and 6 bases at J; junction bases unmatched: 14. This CDR3 contains 18 residues. Germline V lookup: CDR1 SGHVS, CDR2 FQNEAQ. The CDR3 DNA follows: TGTGCCAGCAGCTTAGAGGGCCCCGGGGGGATCCCCCCCGGGGAGCTGTTTTTT. Translation gives CASSLEGPGGIPPGELFF.

This clonotype was detected a few times. The CDR3 here is CASSPISDRGTYEQYF. In DNA, the CDR3 is TGTGCCAGCAGTCCTATCTCGGACCGAGGAACCTACGAGCAGTACTTC. This sequence joins TRBV6-1 and TRBJ2-7, with no clear D. Trimming removed 5 bases at V and 2 bases at J, with 19 bases between. CDR3 length: 16 residues. Germline V lookup: CDR1 MNHNS, CDR2 SASEGT.

This clonotype was recorded only once. This rearrangement joins TRBV2 to TRBJ1-2; maybe TRBD1 (6 bases). There are 15 residues in the CDR3. With 4 bases removed from V and 0 bases from J, the gap between germline ends came to 12 bases. The germline V gene encodes CDR1 SNHLY and CDR2 FYNNEI. CDR3 region: CASSGTGSANYGYTF. The CDR3 DNA is TGTGCCAGCAGTGGAACAGGGTCGGCTAACTATGGCTACACCTTC.

This chain links TRBV3-1 with TRBJ1-2; D unresolved. The CDR3 runs 15 residues. Trimming left V 2 bases short and J 0 bases short, with 10 bases between. The germline gives CDR1 LGHDT, CDR2 YNNKEL (reference sequence). The CDR3: CASSQTVQANYGYTF. The CDR3 DNA reads TGTGCCAGCAGCCAAACAGTTCAAGCTAACTATGGCTACACCTTC.

The CDR3 loop is CASSARTGTGEKLFF. The CDR3 coding sequence is TGTGCCAGCAGCGCAAGGACAGGAACGGGTGAAAAACTGTTTTTT. The rearrangement uses TRBV7-9 and TRBJ1-4, with 7 nucleotides matching TRBD1. The CDR3 has 15 residues. From germline, CDR1 is SEHNR and CDR2 FQNEAQ (reference sequence). Trimming cost V 5 bases and J 7 bases; bases outside gene matches: 10.

The rearrangement links TRBV19 to TRBJ2-5; perhaps TRBD2 as D (7 bases). The CDR3 is 13 amino acids. The V and J ends lost 10 bases and 2 bases respectively, with 14 bases between them. Per germline, CDR1 LNHDA and CDR2 SQIVND (reference sequence). CDR3 region: CATARGPQETQYF. For the CDR3, the DNA is TGTGCCACTGCGCGGGGGCCACAAGAGACCCAGTACTTC.

The chain combines TRBV7-2 with TRBJ2-1; TRBD2 agrees at 11 bases. Germline lookup yields CDR1 SGHTA and CDR2 FQGNSA. This CDR3 spans 18 amino acids. The V and J ends lost 5 bases and 0 bases, in that order; junction bases with no gene match: 9. The DNA for the CDR3 is TGTGCCAGCAGCGCCCCAACTAGCGGGGGCCTCTCCTACAATGAGCAGTTCTTC. It is translated as CASSAPTSGGLSYNEQFF. The full variable domain, with the rest looked up from reference TRBV7-2 and TRBJ2-1, is GAGVSQSPSNKVTEKGKDVELRCDPISGHTALYWYRQSLGQGLEFLIYFQGNSAPDKSGLPSDRFSAERTGGSVSTLTIQRTQQEDSAVYLCASSAPTSGGLSYNEQFFGPGTRLTVL.

This chain connects TRBV7-9 to TRBJ2-2, with TRBD1 matching 9 bases. Germline-derived CDR1 and CDR2 are SEHNR and FQNEAQ (reference sequence). After removal of 5 bases from V and 2 bases from J, the junction contained 3 bases not matched to a gene. The CDR3 covers 15 residues. For the CDR3, the DNA is TGTGCCAGCAGCCTGGGACAGGGTAACACCGGGGAGCTGTTTTTT. Translated: CASSLGQGNTGELFF.

This clonotype appeared a few times. The chain employs TRBV3-1 and TRBJ1-4; D possibly corresponds to TRBD1 (6 bases). Germline assignment: CDR1 LGHDT and CDR2 YNNKEL (reference sequence). Trimming cost V 5 bases and J 3 bases, with 13 bases left between them. The CDR3 covers 15 residues. The CDR3 sequence: CASSGSAGANEKLFF. DNA of the CDR3: TGTGCCAGCAGCGGGTCCGCAGGGGCTAATGAAAAACTGTTTTTT.

The rearrangement uses TRBV29-1 and TRBJ2-5; a possible D gene is TRBD1 (5 bases). Germline V lookup: CDR1 SQVTM, CDR2 ANQGSEA. There are 13 residues in the CDR3. With 3 bases removed from V and 7 bases from J, the gap between germline ends came to 15 bases. The CDR3 DNA follows: TGCAGCGTTGAGCAGGGTAATATAGGGACCCAGTACTTC. This gives the protein CSVEQGNIGTQYF.

The V call is TRBV5-6, the J call TRBJ2-2; TRBD1 matches 7 bases. This CDR3 comprises 16 residues. Germline trimming cut 0 bases from V and 6 bases from J; bases unmatched to any gene: 8. The germline V gene encodes CDR1 SGHDT and CDR2 YYEEEE. This CDR3 is CASSLGLTGFPGELFF. For the CDR3, the DNA is TGTGCCAGCAGCTTGGGCTTGACAGGGTTTCCCGGGGAGCTGTTTTTT.

This clonotype was picked up a small number of times. The chain carries TRBV12-3 or TRBV12-4 and TRBJ1-2; D is ambiguous. Trimming removed 3 bases at V and 5 bases at J, with 7 bases between. The CDR3 is made up of 12 amino acids. The CDR3 loop reads CASSLKRYGYTF. The CDR3 coding sequence is TGTGCCAGCAGTTTGAAACGTTATGGCTACACCTTC.

This chain uses TRBV27 with TRBJ2-1; TRBD1 is a possible D gene (5 bases). Germline V lookup: CDR1 MNHEY, CDR2 SMNVEV (reference sequence). Trimming pared 11 bases from V and 6 bases from J, leaving 14 bases between. The CDR3 sequence is 12 residues long. The DNA of the CDR3 is TGTGCCTCCATGGAACAGGCCAATGAGCAGTTCTTC. Residues: CASMEQANEQFF.

The rearrangement joins TRBV20-1 to TRBJ1-5, with D unclear. Looked up from germline, CDR1 is DFQATT and CDR2 is SNEGSKA (reference sequence). The CDR3 sequence is 13 residues long. V gave up 2 bases and J gave up 3 bases, with 8 bases separating them. CDR3 in DNA: TGCAGTGCTAGAACCCGCCTCAATCAGCCCCAGCATTTT. Residues: CSARTRLNQPQHF.

The CDR3 region is CASSSAGGEDTQYF. The CDR3 nucleotides read TGTGCCAGCAGTTCCGCGGGAGGGGAGGATACGCAGTATTTT. The chain combines TRBV27 with TRBJ2-3; TRBD2 matches 9 bases. CDR3 length equals 14 residues. After removal of 4 bases from V and 6 bases from J, the junction contained 5 bases not matched to a gene. Germline CDR1 reads MNHEY; CDR2 reads SMNVEV (reference sequence).

The chain employs TRBV11-1 and TRBJ2-5; TRBD2 matches at 10 bases. The germline V gene has CDR1 SGHAT and CDR2 FQDESV (reference sequence). J was trimmed by 5 bases and V by 0 bases; bases with no gene match: 6. The CDR3 runs 16 residues. DNA of the CDR3: TGTGCCAGCAGCTTAGCGAGTCTAGCGGGGGTGGAGACCCAGTACTTC. Translated: CASSLASLAGVETQYF.

This clonotype has more than one count but fewer than ten. The chain combines TRBV6-4 with TRBJ2-5, with 10 nucleotides matching TRBD1. The V gene's germline CDR1 is MRHNA and CDR2 SNTAGT. V shed 3 bases and J 5 bases; nucleotides not matched to a gene: 9. The CDR3 sequence is 16 residues long. The CDR3 DNA reads TGTGCCAGCAGTGAGTACGCGACAGGGGGCGCGGAGACCCAGTACTTC. This translates into CASSEYATGGAETQYF.

This sequence joins TRBV24-1 and TRBJ1-6; tentative D call: TRBD1 (5 bases). V was shortened by 5 bases and J by 7 bases, with 8 bases between the two germline ends. The CDR3 consists of 13 residues. Per the germline V gene, CDR1 is KGHDR and CDR2 is SFDVKD. The CDR3 nucleotides are TGTGCCACCAGTGCCTCAGGGAATTCACCCCTCCACTTT. It yields the protein CATSASGNSPLHF.

This chain connects TRBV29-1 to TRBJ2-3; 14 positions agree with TRBD2. CDR3 length: 17 amino acids. Looked up from germline, CDR1 is SQVTM and CDR2 is ANQGSEA. With 4 bases clipped from V and 0 bases from J, the junction kept 6 bases outside the gene matches. Here the CDR3 reads CSVGKTSGRVSTDTQYF. The CDR3 nucleotides read TGCAGCGTTGGAAAGACTAGCGGGAGGGTGAGCACAGATACGCAGTATTTT.

This chain links TRBV29-1 with TRBJ1-6, with no clear D. V dropped 3 bases and J dropped 9 bases, with 12 bases sitting between them. CDR1 and CDR2 from the germline V gene are SQVTM and ANQGSEA. This CDR3 is built from 13 residues. In nucleotides, the CDR3 is TGCAGCGTTGAGGCTGGGGATGGTTCACCCCTCCACTTT. Amino acid sequence: CSVEAGDGSPLHF.